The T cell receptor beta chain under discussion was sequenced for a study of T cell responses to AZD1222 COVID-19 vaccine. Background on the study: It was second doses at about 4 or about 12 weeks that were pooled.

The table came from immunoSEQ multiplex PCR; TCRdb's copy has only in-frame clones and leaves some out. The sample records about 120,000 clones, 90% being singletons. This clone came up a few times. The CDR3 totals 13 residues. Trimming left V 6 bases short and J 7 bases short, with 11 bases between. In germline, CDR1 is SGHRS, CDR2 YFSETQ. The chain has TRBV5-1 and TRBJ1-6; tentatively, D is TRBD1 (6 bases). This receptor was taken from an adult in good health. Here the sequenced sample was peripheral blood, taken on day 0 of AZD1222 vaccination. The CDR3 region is CASTRTENSPLHF. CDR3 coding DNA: TGCGCCAGCACCCGGACAGAGAATTCACCCCTCCACTTT. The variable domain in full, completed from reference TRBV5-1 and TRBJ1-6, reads KAGVTQTPRYLIKTRGQQVTLSCSPISGHRSVSWYQQTPGQGLQFLFEYFSETQRNKGNFPGRFSGRQFSNSRSEMNVSTLELGDSALYLCASTRTENSPLHFGNGTRLTVT.